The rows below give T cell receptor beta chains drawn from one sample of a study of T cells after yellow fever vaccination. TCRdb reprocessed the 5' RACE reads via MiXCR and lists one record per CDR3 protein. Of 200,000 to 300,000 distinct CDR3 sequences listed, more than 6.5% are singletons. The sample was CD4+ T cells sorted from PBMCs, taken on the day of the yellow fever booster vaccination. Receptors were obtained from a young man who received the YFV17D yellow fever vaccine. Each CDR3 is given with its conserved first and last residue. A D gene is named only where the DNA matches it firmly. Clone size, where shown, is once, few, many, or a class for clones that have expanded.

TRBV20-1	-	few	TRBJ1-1	CSAENAGTENTEAFF
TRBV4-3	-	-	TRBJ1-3	CASSQDLSGSGNTIYF
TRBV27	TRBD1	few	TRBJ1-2	CASSRKTGGPYGYTF
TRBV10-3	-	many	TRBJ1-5	CAISEEQGNQPQHF
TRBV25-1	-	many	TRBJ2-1	CAAGRNYNEQFF
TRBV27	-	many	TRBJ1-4	CASSFRGQVEKLFF
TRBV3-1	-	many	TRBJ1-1	CASTQGGFAEAFF
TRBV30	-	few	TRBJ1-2	CAWSTYWGANYGYTF
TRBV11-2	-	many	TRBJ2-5	CASRRPGTPQETQYF
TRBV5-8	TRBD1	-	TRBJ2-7	CASSEGQSSYEQYF
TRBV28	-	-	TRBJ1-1	CASSADLKVLEAFF
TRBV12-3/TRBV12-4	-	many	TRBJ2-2	CASSAGWGGELFF
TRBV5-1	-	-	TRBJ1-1	CASSLEQRRSEAFF
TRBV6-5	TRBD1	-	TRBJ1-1	CASSYSSGQGRTEAFF
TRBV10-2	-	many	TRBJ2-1	CASGSRPNEQFF
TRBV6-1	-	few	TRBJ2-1	CASLLGGNIYYNEQFF
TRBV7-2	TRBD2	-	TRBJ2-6	CASSLQRGASGANVLTF
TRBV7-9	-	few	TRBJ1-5	CASSLGGQRNQPQHF
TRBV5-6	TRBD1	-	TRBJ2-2	CASSRRVRDRGPGELFF
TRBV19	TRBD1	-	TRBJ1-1	CATGTGTNSEAFF
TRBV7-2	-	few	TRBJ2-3	CATAEGGTDTQYF
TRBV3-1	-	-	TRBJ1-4	CASRADNEKLFF
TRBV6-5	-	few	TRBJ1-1	CASSYIRKLNTEAFF
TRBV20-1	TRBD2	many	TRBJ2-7	CSAIRTSGYEQYF
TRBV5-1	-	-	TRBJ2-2	CASSGTAANTGELFF
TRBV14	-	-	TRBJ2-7	CASSQDWGDSYEQYF
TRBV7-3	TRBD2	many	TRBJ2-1	CASSSAGWDNEQFF
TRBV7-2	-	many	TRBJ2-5	CASSSVGMVETQYF
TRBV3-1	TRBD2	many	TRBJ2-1	CASSQDIGSGSSEQFF
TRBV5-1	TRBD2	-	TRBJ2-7	CASSYPPGTSGYEQYF
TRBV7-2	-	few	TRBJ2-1	CASRLTSYNEQFF
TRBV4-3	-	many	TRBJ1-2	CASSQAPRGQGYGYTF
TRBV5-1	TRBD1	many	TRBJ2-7	CASSPVDRAYEQYF
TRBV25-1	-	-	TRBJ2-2	CASSGHGTGELFF
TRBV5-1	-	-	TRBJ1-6	CASSPDGTTYNSPLHF
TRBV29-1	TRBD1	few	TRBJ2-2	CSARQGPMNTGELFF
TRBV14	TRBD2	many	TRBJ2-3	CASSFQREAVVDTQYF
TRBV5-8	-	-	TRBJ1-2	CASSLTTIMNYGYTF
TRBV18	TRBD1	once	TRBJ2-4	CASSVPGQGNIQYF
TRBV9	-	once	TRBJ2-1	CASSAQTGTPQFF
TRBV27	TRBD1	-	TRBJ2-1	CASKRDRVDNEQFF
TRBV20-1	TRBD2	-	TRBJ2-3	CSAHNRLAGAPDTQYF
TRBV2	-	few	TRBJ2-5	CASSELDSWGTQYF
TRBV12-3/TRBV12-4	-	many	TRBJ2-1	CASSLEAGVDEQFF
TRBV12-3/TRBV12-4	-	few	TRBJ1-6	CASRPVKGVKNSPLHF
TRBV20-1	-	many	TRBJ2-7	CSANRDTATYEQYF
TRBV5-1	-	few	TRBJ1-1	CASTIDTTNTEAFF
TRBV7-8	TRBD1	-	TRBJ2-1	CASSLVRTGNEQFF
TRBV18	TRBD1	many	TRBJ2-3	CASLGQGTDTQYF
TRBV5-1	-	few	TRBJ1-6	CASSLGTTEPLHF
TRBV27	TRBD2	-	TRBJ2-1	CASSLSREGPQFF
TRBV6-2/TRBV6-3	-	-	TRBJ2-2	CASSLQSTHTGELFF
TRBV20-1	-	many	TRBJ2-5	CSASLRGETQYF
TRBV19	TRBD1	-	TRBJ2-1	CASSIEGQGGLSEQFF
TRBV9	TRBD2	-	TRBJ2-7	CASSVGLAGTNGEEQYF
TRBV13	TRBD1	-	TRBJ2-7	CASSPFAGQGAPFGRREQYF
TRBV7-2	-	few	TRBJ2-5	CASSPVGVETQYF
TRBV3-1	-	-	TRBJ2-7	CASSHEGGTYEQYF
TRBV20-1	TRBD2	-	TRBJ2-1	CSARDPLLAGAFNEQFF
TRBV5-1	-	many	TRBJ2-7	CASSDQGSSYEQYF